The rows below give T cell receptor beta chains drawn from one sample of a study of CD8 T cells in ankylosing spondylitis. TCRdb re-called the 5' RACE reads with MiXCR, one entry per CDR3 protein. The sample holds around 7,000 distinct CDR3 sequences, more than 8% seen once. Sequencing was performed on blood, either unsorted or a sorted T cell fraction (not recorded which). These receptor sequences come from a male donor with ankylosing spondylitis or in good health (not recorded which). Both conserved end residues are part of each CDR3. The D gene is left open where the match is weak. Not all rows give a size; the values are once, few, many and, for expanded clones, a class.

abundance,j_gene,v_gene,d_gene,CDR3aa,CDR3nt
few,TRBJ1-3,TRBV9,.,CASSVGVSGNTIYF,TGTGCCAGCAGCGTAGGAGTTTCTGGAAACACCATATATTTT
few,TRBJ2-5,TRBV9,.,CASSVEGGETQYF,TGTGCCAGCAGCGTAGAAGGAGGAGAGACCCAGTACTTC
.,TRBJ2-3,TRBV9,.,CASSLGTDTQYF,TGTGCCAGCAGCCTGGGAACAGATACGCAGTATTTT
many,TRBJ2-3,TRBV9,.,CASRGTDTQYF,TGTGCCAGCAGAGGTACAGATACGCAGTATTTT
medium-sized,TRBJ2-5,TRBV9,TRBD1,CASSAGTGLQETQYF,TGTGCCAGCAGCGCAGGGACAGGGTTACAAGAGACCCAGTACTTC
medium-sized,TRBJ2-1,TRBV9,TRBD2,CASSQTGTSGWYNEQFF,TGTGCCAGCAGCCAAACAGGGACTAGCGGGTGGTACAATGAGCAGTTCTTC
many,TRBJ2-3,TRBV9,TRBD1,CASSLQGFTDTQYF,TGTGCCAGCAGCCTACAGGGGTTTACAGATACGCAGTATTTT
large,TRBJ2-3,TRBV9,.,CASSVAPGLTDTQYF,TGTGCCAGCAGCGTAGCCCCCGGCCTCACAGATACGCAGTATTTT
.,TRBJ2-5,TRBV9,TRBD1,CASSANPGTGEETQYF,TGTGCCAGCAGCGCGAACCCTGGGACAGGGGAAGAGACCCAGTACTTC
medium-sized,TRBJ2-2,TRBV9,.,CASSVGRNTGELFF,TGTGCCAGCAGCGTAGGTAGGAACACCGGGGAGCTGTTTTTT
medium-sized,TRBJ2-6,TRBV9,.,CASLRAGANVLTF,TGTGCCAGCCTGAGGGCTGGGGCCAACGTCCTGACTTTC
many,TRBJ2-3,TRBV9,TRBD2,CASSVGGGGTTDTQYF,TGTGCCAGCAGCGTAGGCGGCGGGGGGACGACAGATACGCAGTATTTT
medium-sized,TRBJ2-3,TRBV9,.,CASSAGYGADTQYF,TGTGCCAGCAGCGCCGGGTACGGGGCAGATACGCAGTATTTT
medium-sized,TRBJ2-5,TRBV9,.,CASSAPGVGEVETQYF,TGTGCCAGCAGCGCCCCCGGGGTAGGGGAAGTGGAGACCCAGTACTTC
medium-sized,TRBJ2-1,TRBV9,TRBD1,CASSAGTGPGQFF,TGTGCCAGCAGCGCCGGGACAGGCCCAGGGCAGTTCTTC
many,TRBJ2-1,TRBV21-1,.,CASTCGRNSYNEQFF,TGTGCCAGCACTTGCGGGAGGAACTCCTACAATGAGCAGTTCTTC
few,TRBJ1-2,TRBV9,.,CASSAGIYGYTF,TGTGCCAGCAGCGCCGGGATCTATGGCTACACCTTC
medium-sized,TRBJ1-2,TRBV9,.,CASSVDSGYGYTF,TGTGCCAGCAGCGTAGATTCGGGTTATGGCTACACCTTC
.,TRBJ2-5,TRBV9,.,CASSVGGSQETQYF,TGTGCCAGCAGCGTAGGGGGCAGCCAAGAGACCCAGTACTTC
many,TRBJ2-3,TRBV9,TRBD2,CASSETGLALADTQYF,TGTGCCAGCAGCGAGACAGGACTAGCGTTAGCAGATACGCAGTATTTT
medium-sized,TRBJ2-2,TRBV9,.,CASSRWGGQDTGELFF,TGTGCCAGCAGCCGGTGGGGGGGGCAGGACACCGGGGAGCTGTTTTTT
few,TRBJ2-2,TRBV9,.,CASTPKGGPGELFF,TGTGCCAGCACCCCGAAGGGCGGTCCCGGGGAGCTGTTTTTT